This TCR beta chain was sequenced for a study of T-cell reconstitution after alpha-beta-depleted transplantation in children. General observations from the study: Diversity and T-cell counts at one year after transplant derived mostly from new T cells.

CDR3 length: 15 residues. Germline V CDR1 and CDR2: KGHSH, LQKENI. Deletions cut 2 bases from V and 8 bases from J, with 13 bases between. Comments on this clonotype: Its antigen remains unidentified.

Researchers prepared the TCRbeta library using unique molecular identifiers, the study reports. TCRdb re-derived calls from the PCR reads in MiXCR, one entry per CDR3 protein. Of roughly 340,000 distinct CDR3 sequences listed, roughly 16% were seen once; the top ten hold roughly 40%. The chain joins TRBV18 to TRBJ1-6; no clear D gene. Sample: PBMCs, mostly from graft donor cells, taken 360 days after TCRalphabeta/CD19-depleted stem cell transplant. This TCR came from a male patient aged 2-10 years who had a stem cell transplant for acute lymphoblastic leukemia, so the T cells may come from the graft donor. DNA for the CDR3: TGTGCCAGCTCACCAGGGAGAGCCTACGATTCACCCCTCCACTTT. This sequence encodes CASSPGRAYDSPLHF.